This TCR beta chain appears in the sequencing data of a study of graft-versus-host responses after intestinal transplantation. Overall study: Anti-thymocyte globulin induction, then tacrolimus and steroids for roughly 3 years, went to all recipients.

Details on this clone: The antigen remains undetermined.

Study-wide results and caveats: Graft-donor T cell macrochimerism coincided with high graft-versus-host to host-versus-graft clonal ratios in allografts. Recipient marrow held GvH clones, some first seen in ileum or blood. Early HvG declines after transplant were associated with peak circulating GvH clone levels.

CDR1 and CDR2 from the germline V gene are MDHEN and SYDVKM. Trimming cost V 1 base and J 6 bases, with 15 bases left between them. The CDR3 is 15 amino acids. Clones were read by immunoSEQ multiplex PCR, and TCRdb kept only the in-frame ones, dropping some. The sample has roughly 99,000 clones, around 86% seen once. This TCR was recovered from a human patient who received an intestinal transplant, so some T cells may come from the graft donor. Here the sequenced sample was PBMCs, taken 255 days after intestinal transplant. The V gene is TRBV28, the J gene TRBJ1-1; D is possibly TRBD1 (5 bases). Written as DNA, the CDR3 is TGTGCCAGCAGTTTATTGGGCAGGGTCTCGGCTGAAGCTTTCTTT. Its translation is CASSLLGRVSAEAFF. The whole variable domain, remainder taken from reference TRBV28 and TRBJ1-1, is DVKVTQSSRYLVKRTGEKVFLECVQDMDHENMFWYRQDPGLGLRLIYFSYDVKMKEKGDIPEGYSVSREKKERFSLILESASTNQTSMYLCASSLLGRVSAEAFFGQGTRLTVV.